This TCR beta chain emerged from a study of vaccination effects on CD4 cells after COVID-19. The overall study: BNT162b2 vaccine or mRNA-1273 vaccine was given to participants in two doses.

Sequenced by immunoSEQ multiplex PCR; TCRdb stores in-frame clones only, minus some. This sample has 35,000 to 55,000 clones, with around 72% found just once. The CDR3 covers 14 residues. Germline loops: CDR1 LGHDT, CDR2 YNNKEL (reference sequence). The V end was cut by 2 bases, the J end by 1 base, with 8 bases between. Pools of viral peptides were used by the ViraFEST assay to expand antigen-specific CD4+ T cells ahead of sequencing. When more than 9 days of culture had elapsed, CD4+ T cells were isolated. According to PCR results, the person was infected with SARS-CoV-2 between March and December 2020. Notes on this clone: Its cognate antigen is unknown.

Study outcomes and limitations: Marked contraction was observed in infection-induced and vaccine-induced clones late after vaccination.

This TCR was sampled from a human donor who had a prior SARS-CoV-2 infection. The V and J genes are TRBV3-1 (or the pseudogene TRBV3-2) and TRBJ2-5, with a possible D match to TRBD2 (5 bases). The sequenced sample was CD4+ T cells from PBMCs cultured with a peptide pool, obtained before COVID-19 vaccination. CDR3 protein: CASSQFLAQETQYF. The CDR3 nucleotides read TGTGCCAGCAGCCAATTCCTAGCCCAAGAGACCCAGTACTTC.